Listed below are T cell receptor beta chains from one sample, sequenced in a study of blood T cell repertoires in COVID-19. Assay: immunoSEQ multiplex PCR; the TCRdb copy retains only in-frame clones and omits some. The sample has about 55,000 clones, around 86% seen once. Sequenced: peripheral blood. Receptors were obtained from a woman aged 60 to 75 with acute or convalescent COVID-19. Both conserved end residues are part of each CDR3. The order of the fields is J gene, V gene, CDR3 protein.

TRBJ1-2,TRBV5-6,CASSPPGSNYGYTF
TRBJ2-2,TRBV5-1,CASSISGKNTGELFF
TRBJ2-4,TRBV7-9,CASSSGTSETRNIQYF
TRBJ2-1,TRBV5-1,CASSLPTSGRGFNEQFF
TRBJ1-1,TRBV7-2,CASSPDRARNTEAFF
TRBJ1-1,TRBV19,CASSAPGNTEAFF
TRBJ2-7,TRBV5-6,CASRFAGGLPYEQYF
TRBJ2-2,TRBV11-2,CASSFSQGLVDGELFF
TRBJ2-2,TRBV5-1,CASSPSPLAGLVTGELFF
TRBJ1-6,TRBV7-3,CASSPGDRGMDSPLHF
TRBJ2-3,TRBV6-6,CASSMTSGTDTQYF
TRBJ2-7,TRBV7-2,CASSLSSVHEQYF
TRBJ2-7,TRBV11-2,CASSWGTAKMGEQYF
TRBJ1-1,TRBV5-4,CASSTGQGWAMNTEAFF
TRBJ1-4,TRBV11-2,CASSFYRRSDEKLFF
TRBJ2-5,TRBV11-2,CASSFWDRGALETQYF
TRBJ2-1,TRBV5-5,CASNRGGNEQFF
TRBJ2-5,TRBV5-5,CASSPGQGQAETQYF